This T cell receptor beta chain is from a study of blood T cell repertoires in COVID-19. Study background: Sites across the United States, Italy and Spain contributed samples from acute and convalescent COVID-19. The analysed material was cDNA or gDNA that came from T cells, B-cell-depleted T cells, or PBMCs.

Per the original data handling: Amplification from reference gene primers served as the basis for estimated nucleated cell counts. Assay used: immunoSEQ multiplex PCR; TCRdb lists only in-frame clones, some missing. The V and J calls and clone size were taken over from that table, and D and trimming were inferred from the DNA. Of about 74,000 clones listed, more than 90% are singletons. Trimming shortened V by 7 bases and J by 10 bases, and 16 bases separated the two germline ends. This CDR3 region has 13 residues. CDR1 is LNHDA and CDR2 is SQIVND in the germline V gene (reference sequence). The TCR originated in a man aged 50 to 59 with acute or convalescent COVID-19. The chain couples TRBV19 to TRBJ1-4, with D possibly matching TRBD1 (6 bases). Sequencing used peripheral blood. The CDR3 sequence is CASNRGGSGKLFF. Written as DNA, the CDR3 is TGTGCCAGTAATCGCGGGGGCTCGGGAAAACTGTTTTTT. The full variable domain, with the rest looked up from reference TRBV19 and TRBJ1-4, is DGGITQSPKYLFRKEGQNVTLSCEQNLNHDAMYWYRQDPGQGLRLIYYSQIVNDFQKGDIAEGYSVSREKKESFPLTVTSAQKNPTAFYLCASNRGGSGKLFFGSGTQLSVL.